The T cell receptor beta chain described here comes from a study of blood T cells in healthy people across ages. CDR3 length: 19 residues. Germline assignment: CDR1 MNHNS and CDR2 SASEGT. The V end was cut by 1 base, the J end by 0 bases, with 19 bases between. The draw of peripheral blood yielded roughly 10 milliliters from each donor. This clonotype has just a few counts. For the second PCR, which ran for about 6 to 11 cycles, a sample-barcoded 5' primer and a J-beta primer mix were used. Via MiXCR, TCRdb re-called the 5' RACE reads, giving one row per CDR3 protein. The data contain about 1,500,000 distinct CDR3 sequences, approximately 38% of them singletons.

The sequence derives from a woman under 30 in good health. V gene TRBV6-1 combines with J gene TRBJ2-1, with D tentatively TRBD2 (5 bases). The sequenced material came from blood. CDR3 loop: CASSEEGSAVWSSYNEQFF. The CDR3 DNA sequence: TGTGCCAGCAGTGAAGAGGGTAGCGCAGTTTGGAGCTCCTACAATGAGCAGTTCTTC.